This passage covers 24 T cell receptor beta chains from one sample sequenced in a study of human T cells and chemical hapten exposure. TCRdb reprocessed the RACE reads with MiXCR, giving one entry per CDR3 protein. The data hold around 77,000 distinct CDR3 sequences, with more than 8% observed a single time. Noted time point: patch test 1, 2 weeks after DPC sensitization. Indicated treatment: therapeutic diphenylcyclopropenone sensitization with weekly scalp DPC. The input for sequencing was whole blood, taken in connection with sensitization to the hapten diphenylcyclopropenone (DPC). All receptors derive from a woman aged 40 to 50 with alopecia areata. Some clones in this sample may be carry-over from other donors' samples.

In its sample, this clonotype was seen many times. The rearrangement uses TRBV12-3 or TRBV12-4 and TRBJ2-7; D not resolved. The ends were cut back, 6 bases at V and 4 bases at J, with 13 bases in the middle. The CDR3 has 13 amino acids. The CDR3, as DNA: TGTGCCAGCAGCTCCACGACTGATTACGAGCAGTACTTC. The encoded protein is CASSSTTDYEQYF.

This chain uses TRBV5-6 with TRBJ1-3; D uncertain. V dropped 3 bases and J dropped 3 bases, with 10 bases sitting between them. Germline lookup yields CDR1 SGHDT and CDR2 YYEEEE. The CDR3 spans 14 residues. The CDR3 bases are TGTGCCAGCAGCTGGAACCTGAGTGGAAACACCATATATTTT. Its protein product is CASSWNLSGNTIYF.

This clonotype was seen repeatedly, ten times or more. The chain links TRBV4-3 to TRBJ1-2, with unresolved D. V shed 0 bases and J shed 4 bases, with 12 bases lying between them. Per the germline V gene, CDR1 is LGHNA and CDR2 is YSLEER. This CDR3 contains 15 residues. CDR3 amino acids: CASSQDRGKGYGYTF. The CDR3 nucleotides are TGCGCCAGCAGCCAAGATCGAGGGAAGGGCTATGGCTACACCTTC.

The chain combines TRBV7-6 with TRBJ2-2; unclear D gene. Germline V lookup: CDR1 SGHVS, CDR2 FNYEAQ. The CDR3 extends over 15 amino acids. Trimming took off 0 bases at V and 5 bases at J, with 10 bases between the two ends. In DNA form, the CDR3 reads TGTGCCAGCAGCTTAGCGTGGTCAGAGACCGGGGAGCTGTTTTTT. It specifies CASSLAWSETGELFF.

The J gene is TRBJ2-1, the V gene TRBV3-1, with 12 bases lining up with TRBD2. The CDR3 extends over 21 amino acids. Germline values: CDR1 LGHDT, CDR2 YNNKEL (reference sequence). V was clipped by 0 bases and J by 0 bases; unmatched bases: 12. The CDR3 nucleotides are TGTGCCAGCAGCCAAGATCTAAGCGGGACTAGCGGGCCGAGCTCCTACAATGAGCAGTTCTTC. Protein product: CASSQDLSGTSGPSSYNEQFF.

As for this clonotype: This CDR3 fails to terminate in the conserved phenylalanine or tryptophan, so it likely reflects a read error. The rearrangement links TRBV7-9 to TRBJ1-1; unclear D gene. This CDR3 contains 14 residues. Trimming took 4 bases from V and 0 from J, leaving 9 bases between them. Germline loops: CDR1 SEHNR, CDR2 FQNEAQ (reference sequence). The CDR3: CASSSQVMNTEAFL. DNA for the CDR3: TGTGCCAGCAGCTCTCAGGTCATGAACACTGAAGCTTTCCTT.

This clonotype has more than one count but fewer than ten. The chain employs TRBV7-2 and TRBJ1-2, with D possibly matching TRBD1 (6 bases). The CDR3 has 14 residues. V was trimmed by 1 base and J by 6 bases, leaving 12 bases between them. Germline lookup yields CDR1 SGHTA and CDR2 FQGNSA. The CDR3 is CASSLVEQGHGYTF. For the CDR3, the DNA is TGTGCCAGCAGCTTAGTTGAACAGGGCCATGGCTACACCTTC.

This clonotype has only a few counts. The chain employs TRBV28 and TRBJ1-1; the match to TRBD1 covers 7 bases. CDR1 and CDR2 from the germline V gene are MDHEN and SYDVKM. The CDR3 spans 15 residues. The junction had 14 bases not matched to a gene; V was cut back by 6 bases and J by 7 bases. The CDR3 loop reads CASRPVDRVGGEAFF. In DNA, the CDR3 is TGTGCCAGCAGACCCGTTGACAGGGTTGGTGGTGAAGCTTTCTTT.

This clonotype was found many times. The chain links TRBV7-9 to TRBJ1-1; unclear D gene. The CDR3 runs to 14 residues. With 5 bases removed from V and 6 bases from J, the gap between germline ends came to 16 bases. Germline V gene data show CDR1 as SEHNR and CDR2 as FQNEAQ (reference sequence). CDR3 amino acids: CASSPPGPAPEAFF. CDR3 coding DNA: TGTGCCAGCAGCCCACCCGGTCCGGCCCCTGAAGCTTTCTTT.

Only a few counts were recorded for this clonotype. This chain links TRBV11-2 with TRBJ2-1; TRBD1 is a possible D gene (6 bases). This CDR3 spans 13 amino acids. Germline lookup yields CDR1 SGHAT and CDR2 FQNNGV. The V end was cut by 4 bases, the J end by 7 bases, with 11 bases between. The CDR3 sequence: CASSWTVRNEQFF. DNA for the CDR3: TGTGCCAGCAGCTGGACAGTTAGGAATGAGCAGTTCTTC.

This chain connects TRBV11-1 to TRBJ1-2; no definite D call. CDR3 size: 13 residues. Germline V gene sequence: CDR1 SGHAT, CDR2 FQDESV (reference sequence). V was cut by 3 bases and J by 0 bases, with 5 bases left in between. The DNA for the CDR3 is TGTGCCAGCAGCTTTAACACTAACTATGGCTACACCTTC. Translated: CASSFNTNYGYTF.

The sample holds a few counts of this clonotype. The J gene is TRBJ2-1, the V gene TRBV3-1, with 8 bases lining up with TRBD2. CDR1 is LGHDT, CDR2 YNNKEL, per germline (reference sequence). The ends lost 0 bases at V and 7 bases at J; junction bases unmatched: 11. The CDR3 is 17 amino acids. CDR3 sequence reads: CASSQDRGGGSRNEQFF. The DNA for the CDR3 is TGTGCCAGCAGCCAAGATCGGGGCGGGGGGTCTCGGAATGAGCAGTTCTTC.

The J gene is TRBJ2-1, the V gene TRBV12-3 or TRBV12-4; D remains ambiguous. CDR3 length: 15 residues. The V gene lost 1 base and the J gene lost 3 bases, with 10 bases spanning the gap. DNA of the CDR3: TGTGCCAGCAGTTTAGGAGGCGCCGACTACAATGAGCAGTTCTTC. It codes for CASSLGGADYNEQFF.

This sequence joins TRBV6-5 and TRBJ2-1; no clear D gene. With 6 bases removed from V and 0 bases from J, the gap between germline ends came to 3 bases. Germline assignment: CDR1 MNHEY and CDR2 SVGAGI. The length of the CDR3 is 12 residues. CDR3 in DNA: TGTGCCAGCAGGGGCTCCTACAATGAGCAGTTCTTC. It encodes CASRGSYNEQFF.

The rearrangement links TRBV7-8 to TRBJ2-7; 7 bases agree with TRBD2. CDR3 length equals 13 residues. J lost 1 base, V lost 6 bases, and 3 bases had no gene match. Germline V gene lookup returns CDR1 SGHVS and CDR2 FQNEAQ. This CDR3 is CASRWEGSYEQYF. CDR3 nucleotide sequence: TGTGCCAGCAGATGGGAGGGATCCTACGAGCAGTACTTC. The full variable domain, its missing parts supplied by reference TRBV7-8 and TRBJ2-7, is GAGVSQSPRYKVAKRGQDVALRCDPISGHVSLFWYQQALGQGPEFLTYFQNEAQLDKSGLPSDRFFAERPEGSVSTLKIQRTQQEDSAVYLCASRWEGSYEQYFGPGTRLTVT.

The chain is built from TRBV20-1 and TRBJ2-7, with D hard to call. Trimming shortened V by 6 bases and J by 7 bases, and 13 bases separated the two germline ends. This CDR3 is built from 11 residues. CDR1 is DFQATT and CDR2 is SNEGSKA in the germline V gene (reference sequence). The CDR3 nucleotides read TGCAGTGCCCTTAACCCGGGTGAGCAGTACTTC. It yields the protein CSALNPGEQYF.

The J gene is TRBJ2-5, the V gene TRBV3-1; D could derive from TRBD1 or TRBD2 (6 bases each). The CDR3 length is 17 residues. V lost 0 bases to trimming and J lost 5 bases, with 19 bases between them. Germline V gives CDR1 LGHDT, CDR2 YNNKEL (reference sequence). This CDR3 reads CASSQDLVGGGFETQYF. Here the CDR3 DNA reads TGTGCCAGCAGCCAAGATCTTGTCGGGGGCGGGTTCGAGACCCAGTACTTC.

The chain joins TRBV3-1 to TRBJ2-2; D gene ambiguous. Trimming removed 1 base at V and 1 base at J, with 7 bases between. CDR1 and CDR2 (germline): LGHDT, YNNKEL (reference sequence). The CDR3 runs 15 residues. CDR3 sequence: CASSQGMGNTGELFF. The CDR3 DNA reads as TGTGCCAGCAGCCAAGGGATGGGGAACACCGGGGAGCTGTTTTTT. Together with reference TRBV3-1 and TRBJ2-2, the CDR3 gives the full variable domain: DTAVSQTPKYLVTQMGNDKSIKCEQNLGHDTMYWYKQDSKKFLKIMFSYNNKELIINETVPNRFSPKSPDKAHLNLHINSLELGDSAVYFCASSQGMGNTGELFFGEGSRLTVL.

This chain joins TRBV4-3 and TRBJ2-7; TRBD1 matches 7 bases. Germline V gives CDR1 LGHNA, CDR2 YSLEER. The V gene end was trimmed by 3 bases and the J gene end by 0 bases; junction bases not matched to a gene: 8. This CDR3 region has 16 residues. The CDR3 loop reads CASSQRLGQDSYEQYF. CDR3 sequence (DNA): TGCGCCAGCAGCCAGAGACTCGGACAGGACTCCTACGAGCAGTACTTC.

This clonotype was observed many times. The CDR3 DNA reads as TGTGCCAGCAGCCCGACAGGGTCAACTAATGAAAAACTGTTTTTT. Its translation is CASSPTGSTNEKLFF. The V gene is TRBV5-6, the J gene TRBJ1-4; 7 nucleotides match TRBD1. The J segment lost 0 bases and the V segment lost 4 bases, leaving 3 bases of the junction unmatched. CDR1 is SGHDT and CDR2 is YYEEEE in the germline V gene. This CDR3 comprises 15 residues. Full variable domain (outside the CDR3, taken from reference TRBV5-6 and TRBJ1-4): DAGVTQSPTHLIKTRGQQVTLRCSPKSGHDTVSWYQQALGQGPQFIFQYYEEEERQRGNFPDRFSGHQFPNYSSELNVNALLLGDSALYLCASSPTGSTNEKLFFGSGTQLSVL.

This clonotype has ten or more counts. V gene TRBV6-9 combines with J gene TRBJ1-5; TRBD1 agrees at 7 bases. This CDR3 comprises 16 residues. V was clipped by 7 bases and J by 0 bases; unmatched bases: 9. The germline CDR1 and CDR2 sequences are MNHGY and SVAAGI. DNA for the CDR3: TGTGCCAGCATTATGTTCGACAGGGATAGCAATCAGCCCCAGCATTTT. Amino acids: CASIMFDRDSNQPQHF.

This clonotype was seen more than once but under ten times. The chain uses TRBV6-2 or TRBV6-3 and TRBJ1-5; TRBD1 matches 7 bases. V was pared by 6 bases and J by 4 bases, with 12 bases of the junction left unmatched. The CDR3 loop spans 16 amino acids. Germline V CDR1 and CDR2: MNHEY, SVGEGT. The CDR3 DNA follows: TGTGCCAGCAGCCCCGGGACAGATGAGGGAAATCAGCCCCAGCATTTT. This codes for CASSPGTDEGNQPQHF.

This clonotype has more than one count but fewer than ten. The V gene is TRBV6-5, the J gene TRBJ1-1; D not certain. Germline V CDR1 and CDR2: MNHEY, SVGAGI. V was trimmed by 6 bases and J by 0 bases, leaving 14 bases between them. This CDR3 has 15 residues. CDR3 amino acids: CASRRSRVMNTEAFF. The CDR3 DNA sequence: TGTGCCAGCAGACGTTCCCGGGTCATGAACACTGAAGCTTTCTTT.

The J gene is TRBJ1-1, the V gene TRBV29-1; no firm D call. Trimming took off 5 bases at V and 0 bases at J, with 7 bases between the two ends. Germline lookup yields CDR1 SQVTM and CDR2 ANQGSEA. The CDR3 consists of 12 residues. CDR3 sequence reads: CSVFGVNTEAFF. CDR3 nucleotides: TGCAGCGTTTTCGGGGTGAACACTGAAGCTTTCTTT.